Listed below are T cell receptor beta chains from one sample, sequenced in a study of T cell clones after liver transplantation. Data came from immunoSEQ multiplex PCR; TCRdb stores just in-frame clones and leaves some out. The sample has roughly 50,000 clones; roughly 83% are singletons. Sequenced here: CD4+ T cells from blood, sampled before liver transplant. These TCRs come from a human donor who received a liver transplant. The CDR3 runs from the conserved cysteine through the conserved F or W. The D gene is left open where the match is weak. Where a row states a size, it is once, few, many or the class of an expanded clone; other rows omit it.

j_call clone_size d_call v_call cdr3_aa cdr3_nt
TRBJ2-5 - - TRBV12-5 CASGAGETQYF TGTGCTAGTGGTGCCGGTGAGACCCAGTACTTC
TRBJ1-2 few TRBD1 TRBV11-2 CASRNIGGQVYGYTF TGTGCCAGCAGAAACATAGGGGGACAGGTCTATGGCTACACCTTC
TRBJ1-5 few - TRBV19 CQVGPQHF TGCCAGGTAGGGCCCCAGCATTTT
TRBJ2-3 - - TRBV9 CASTPGVLFGDTQYF TGTGCCAGCACCCCCGGGGTCCTTTTTGGAGATACGCAGTATTTT
TRBJ2-2 - - TRBV14 CASRDRGELFF TGTGCCAGCAGAGACCGGGGGGAGCTGTTTTTT
TRBJ2-1 once - TRBV14 CASSQDPGSGNEQFF TGTGCCAGCAGCCAAGATCCCGGGAGTGGGAATGAGCAGTTCTTC
TRBJ1-2 - TRBD1 TRBV19 CASSTYGQGYGYTF TGTGCCAGTAGTACCTACGGACAGGGGTATGGCTACACCTTC
TRBJ2-2 - - TRBV4-3 CASSQDGSGTGELFF TGCGCCAGCAGCCAAGATGGGAGTGGAACCGGGGAGCTGTTTTTT
TRBJ1-5 - - TRBV4-1 CASSQERLQPQHF TGCGCCAGCAGCCAAGAGAGGCTGCAGCCCCAGCATTTT
TRBJ2-5 - - TRBV9 CASATQGTQYF TGTGCCAGCGCAACCCAGGGGACCCAGTACTTC
TRBJ2-5 - - TRBV19 CASSPQGSIETQYF TGTGCCAGTAGTCCCCAGGGGTCCATCGAGACCCAGTACTTC
TRBJ2-5 - - TRBV19 CARPQETQYF TGTGCCAGGCCCCAAGAGACCCAGTACTTC
TRBJ2-4 - - TRBV2 CASTQGRENIQYF TGTGCCAGCACACAAGGCCGGGAAAACATTCAGTACTTC
TRBJ1-3 - - TRBV5-5 CASRIGLHSGNTIYF TGTGCCAGCAGAATCGGACTGCACTCTGGAAACACCATATATTTT
TRBJ2-3 - - TRBV7-2 CASRSTGSTQYF TGTGCCAGCAGATCAACGGGGAGTACGCAGTATTTT
TRBJ2-4 - - TRBV10-3 CAISDGGLAKNIQYF TGTGCCATCAGTGATGGAGGGCTGGCCAAAAACATTCAGTACTTC
TRBJ1-1 - - TRBV12-2 CASRSSGRCTEAFF TGTGCAAGTCGCTCCTCAGGGAGGTGTACTGAAGCTTTCTTT
TRBJ1-4 - - TRBV28 CASREGEWEKLFF TGTGCCAGTCGCGAAGGGGAGTGGGAAAAACTGTTTTTT
TRBJ2-5 - - TRBV6-1 CASRPPGQGQETQYF TGTGCCAGCAGGCCGCCGGGACAAGGGCAAGAGACCCAGTACTTC
TRBJ1-1 - - TRBV5-1 CASSLGQLFSEAFF TGCGCCAGCAGCCTCGGACAGCTTTTTAGTGAAGCTTTCTTT
TRBJ1-2 - - TRBV7-2 CASSRDRYYGYTF TGTGCCAGCAGCCGGGACCGTTACTATGGCTACACCTTC
TRBJ1-1 - - TRBV19 CASSLTVNTEAFF TGTGCCAGTAGTCTTACAGTCAACACTGAAGCTTTCTTT
TRBJ2-5 - - TRBV7-3 CASSLRGVSGTQYF TGTGCCAGCAGCCTTCGGGGCGTTTCAGGCACCCAGTACTTC
TRBJ1-5 - - TRBV7-9 CASSRGEGQPQHF TGTGCCAGCAGCCGGGGGGAAGGTCAGCCCCAGCATTTT
TRBJ2-5 - TRBD2 TRBV28 CASTPPRRASGRQETQYF TGTGCCAGCACACCTCCCCGTCGGGCTAGCGGGCGTCAAGAGACCCAGTACTTC
TRBJ1-3 - - TRBV9 CASSVGHRISGNTIYF TGTGCCAGCAGCGTAGGGCACAGGATCTCTGGAAACACCATATATTTT
TRBJ1-2 - - TRBV7-9 CASSLDKGGYTF TGTGCCAGCAGCCTTGACAAAGGGGGCTACACCTTC
TRBJ1-6 - - TRBV19 CASRTLDPPSPLHF TGTGCCAGTAGAACATTGGACCCTCCTTCACCCCTCCACTTT
TRBJ1-1 - TRBD1 TRBV29-1 CSVAPGGRGAFF TGCAGCGTTGCGCCAGGGGGCAGGGGAGCTTTCTTT
TRBJ2-1 - - TRBV4-3 CASSQYPERNEQFF TGCGCCAGCAGCCAATACCCGGAGAGAAATGAGCAGTTCTTC
TRBJ1-2 - TRBD1 TRBV5-1 CASSSGTVVGYTF TGCGCCAGCAGCTCCGGGACAGTCGTTGGCTACACCTTC
TRBJ2-3 - - TRBV11-3 CASSSALHTQYF TGTGCCAGCAGCTCAGCGCTACATACGCAGTATTTT
TRBJ2-7 once TRBD2 TRBV28 CASSPTPGTSGAPRSYEQYF TGTGCCAGCAGTCCCACCCCCGGGACTAGCGGGGCCCCCCGCTCCTACGAGCAGTACTTC
TRBJ2-5 - TRBD2 TRBV6-1 CASKKSGTQETQYF TGTGCCAGCAAGAAAAGCGGGACCCAAGAGACCCAGTACTTC
TRBJ2-1 - - TRBV6-5 CASSSWTENNEQFF TGTGCCAGCAGTTCCTGGACTGAAAACAATGAGCAGTTCTTC
TRBJ1-6 - TRBD1 TRBV5-1 CASSLWLTGVSPLHF TGCGCCAGCAGCTTGTGGCTTACAGGGGTTTCACCCCTCCACTTT
TRBJ2-5 - TRBD1 TRBV2 CASREDREKTQYF TGTGCCAGCAGGGAGGACAGGGAGAAGACCCAGTACTTC
TRBJ1-1 once - TRBV10-3 CAIKWDDETEAFF TGTGCCATCAAATGGGACGATGAGACTGAAGCTTTCTTT
TRBJ1-5 - - TRBV19 CASSINRESNQPQHF TGTGCCAGTAGTATAAACAGGGAAAGCAATCAGCCCCAGCATTTT
TRBJ2-1 - - TRBV18 CASSSRANNYNEQFF TGTGCCAGCTCATCTCGGGCTAATAATTACAATGAGCAGTTCTTC
TRBJ2-5 - - TRBV2 CASGKTEYQETQYF TGTGCCAGCGGAAAGACAGAATACCAAGAGACCCAGTACTTC
TRBJ2-1 - - TRBV5-4 CASSLGPGSYNEQFF TGTGCCAGCAGCCTGGGACCCGGATCCTACAATGAGCAGTTCTTC
TRBJ2-7 - - TRBV7-2 CASSLAQADEQYF TGTGCCAGCAGCTTAGCCCAGGCAGACGAGCAGTACTTC
TRBJ2-7 - TRBD2 TRBV7-2 CASSLSSGTYEQYF TGTGCCAGCAGCTTATCTAGCGGAACCTACGAGCAGTACTTC
TRBJ2-2 - - TRBV7-3 CASSPRTSTGELFF TGTGCCAGCAGCCCGCGAACGAGCACCGGGGAGCTGTTTTTT
TRBJ2-5 once - TRBV5-1 CASSTNWGVGAGRETQYF TGCGCCAGCAGCACCAACTGGGGAGTTGGGGCGGGGAGAGAGACCCAGTACTTC
TRBJ2-5 - - TRBV19 CASSGDFPGGAQYF TGTGCCAGTAGTGGGGACTTCCCCGGGGGAGCCCAGTACTTC
TRBJ1-1 - - TRBV20-1 CSARVNTEAFF TGCAGTGCTAGAGTGAACACTGAAGCTTTCTTT
TRBJ1-3 - TRBD1 TRBV5-6 CASSLIGTGGENTIYF TGTGCCAGCAGCTTAATCGGGACAGGCGGCGAAAACACCATATATTTT
TRBJ2-6 - TRBD2 TRBV19 CASSGGLAGAGANVLTF TGTGCCAGTAGTGGAGGACTAGCGGGAGCCGGGGCCAACGTCCTGACTTTC
TRBJ2-2 once TRBD1 TRBV12-5 CASGQLDRAENTGELFF TGTGCTAGTGGTCAATTAGACAGGGCCGAGAACACCGGGGAGCTGTTTTTT